What follows are 2 T cell receptor beta chains derived from one specimen sequenced in a study of T cells in Graves' hyperthyroidism and ophthalmopathy. TCR beta CDR3 regions were amplified from RNA transcripts. Using the HTBI primer set, a first-round RT-PCR was run on the TCR CDR3. Each CDR3 protein is one row after TCRdb ran MiXCR on the multiplex PCR reads. This sample has around 540,000 distinct CDR3 sequences, with about 16% found just once. Source material: blood. All receptors come from a woman aged 25-40 years with Graves' ophthalmopathy.

This chain connects TRBV19 to TRBJ2-2, with unresolved D. Germline CDR1 is LNHDA and CDR2 is SQIVND (reference sequence). The CDR3 loop spans 13 amino acids. V shed 0 bases and J shed 5 bases, with 4 bases lying between them. The CDR3 sequence: CASSIETTGELFF. In DNA, the CDR3 is TGTGCCAGTAGTATAGAAACGACCGGGGAGCTGTTTTTT.

This clonotype was seen only a few times. The chain couples TRBV27 to TRBJ2-2, with D perhaps TRBD1 (6 bases). Trimming took off 8 bases at V and 7 bases at J, with 14 bases between the two ends. Germline values: CDR1 MNHEY, CDR2 SMNVEV (reference sequence). The CDR3 consists of 13 residues. CDR3 protein: CASELRGSGELFF. The DNA of the CDR3 is TGTGCCAGCGAACTCAGGGGCAGCGGGGAGCTGTTTTTT.